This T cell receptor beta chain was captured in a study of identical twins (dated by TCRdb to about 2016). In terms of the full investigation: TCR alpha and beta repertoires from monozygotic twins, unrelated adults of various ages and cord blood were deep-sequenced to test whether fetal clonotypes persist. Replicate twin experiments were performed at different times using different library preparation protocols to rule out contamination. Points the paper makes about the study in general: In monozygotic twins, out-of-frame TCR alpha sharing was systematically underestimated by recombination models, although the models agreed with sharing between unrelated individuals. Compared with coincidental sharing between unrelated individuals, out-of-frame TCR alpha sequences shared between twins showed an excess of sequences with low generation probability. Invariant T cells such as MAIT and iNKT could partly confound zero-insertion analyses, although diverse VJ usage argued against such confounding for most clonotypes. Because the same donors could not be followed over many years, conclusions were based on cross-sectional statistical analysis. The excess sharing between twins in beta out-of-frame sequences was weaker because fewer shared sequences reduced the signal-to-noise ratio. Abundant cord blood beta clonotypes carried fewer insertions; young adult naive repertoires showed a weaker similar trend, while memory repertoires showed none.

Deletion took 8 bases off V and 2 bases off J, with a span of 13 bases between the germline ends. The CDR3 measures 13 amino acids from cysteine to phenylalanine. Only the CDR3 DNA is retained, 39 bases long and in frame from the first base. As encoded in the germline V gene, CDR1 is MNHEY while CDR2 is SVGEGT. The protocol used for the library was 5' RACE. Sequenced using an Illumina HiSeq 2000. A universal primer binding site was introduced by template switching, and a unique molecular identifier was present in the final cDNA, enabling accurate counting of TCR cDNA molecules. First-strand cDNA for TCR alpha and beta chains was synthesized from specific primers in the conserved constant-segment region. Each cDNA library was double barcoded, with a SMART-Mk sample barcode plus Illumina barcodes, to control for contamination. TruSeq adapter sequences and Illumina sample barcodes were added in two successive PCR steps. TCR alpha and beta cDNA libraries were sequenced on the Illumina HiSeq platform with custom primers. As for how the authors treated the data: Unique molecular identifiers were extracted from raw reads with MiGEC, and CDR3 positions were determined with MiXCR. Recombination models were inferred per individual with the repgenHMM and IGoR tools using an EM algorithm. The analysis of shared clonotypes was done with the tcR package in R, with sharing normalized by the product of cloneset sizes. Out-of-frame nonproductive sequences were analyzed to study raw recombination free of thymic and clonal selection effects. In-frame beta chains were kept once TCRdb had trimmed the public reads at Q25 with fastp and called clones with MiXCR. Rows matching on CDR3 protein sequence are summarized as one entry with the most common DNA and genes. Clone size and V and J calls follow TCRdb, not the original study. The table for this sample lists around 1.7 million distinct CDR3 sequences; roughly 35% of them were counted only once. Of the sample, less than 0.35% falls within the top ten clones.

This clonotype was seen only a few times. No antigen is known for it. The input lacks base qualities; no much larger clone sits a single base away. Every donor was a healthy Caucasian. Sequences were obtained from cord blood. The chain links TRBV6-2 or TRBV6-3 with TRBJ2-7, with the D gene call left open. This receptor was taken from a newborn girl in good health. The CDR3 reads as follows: CASSSDTTYEQYF. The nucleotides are TGTGCCAGCTCAAGCGACACCACCTACGAGCAGTACTTC.